This is a list of T cell receptor beta chains from one sample in a study of CD8 T cells in Susac syndrome. One entry per CDR3 protein, called by TCRdb with MiXCR from the immunoSEQ multiplex PCR reads. Altogether around 150,000 distinct CDR3 sequences are present, over 85% being singletons, with the ten largest covering about 0.13%. The sequenced sample was CD4+ T cells from PBMCs. All receptors derive from a human donor in good health. CDR3s include the opening cysteine and the closing phenylalanine or tryptophan. D genes are given only for firm matches. Only some rows state a clone size, as once, few, many or a class for expanded clones.

d_call: -; v_call: TRBV20-1; j_call: TRBJ2-3; clone_size: -; cdr3_aa: CSASWSTSTDTQYF; cdr3_nt: TGCAGTGCCTCTTGGAGCACTAGCACAGATACGCAGTATTTT
d_call: -; v_call: TRBV2; j_call: TRBJ1-2; clone_size: -; cdr3_aa: CASIEGSGSGYGYTF; cdr3_nt: TGTGCCAGCATCGAAGGGTCTGGGTCGGGTTATGGCTACACCTTC
d_call: TRBD2; v_call: TRBV27; j_call: TRBJ2-2; clone_size: -; cdr3_aa: CASRGGYTGELFF; cdr3_nt: TGTGCCAGCCGCGGGGGTTACACCGGGGAGCTGTTTTTT
d_call: -; v_call: TRBV6-2/TRBV6-3; j_call: TRBJ1-5; clone_size: once; cdr3_aa: CASRHGQRSVYNQPQHF; cdr3_nt: TGTGCCAGCAGACACGGACAGAGGAGCGTATACAATCAGCCCCAGCATTTT
d_call: TRBD1; v_call: TRBV29-1; j_call: TRBJ2-7; clone_size: once; cdr3_aa: CSVVPGGQGGEQYF; cdr3_nt: TGCAGCGTTGTCCCAGGCGGACAGGGAGGCGAGCAGTACTTC
d_call: -; v_call: TRBV5-4; j_call: TRBJ1-6; clone_size: -; cdr3_aa: CASSLGRGDGSPLHF; cdr3_nt: TGTGCCAGCAGCTTGGGCAGGGGAGATGGTTCACCCCTCCACTTT
d_call: TRBD2; v_call: TRBV20-1; j_call: TRBJ2-3; clone_size: -; cdr3_aa: CSAEERGAVGTQYF; cdr3_nt: TGCAGTGCTGAAGAGCGGGGCGCCGTGGGTACGCAGTATTTT
d_call: -; v_call: TRBV27; j_call: TRBJ1-2; clone_size: -; cdr3_aa: CASTGSPNYGYTF; cdr3_nt: TGTGCCAGCACTGGCAGCCCGAACTATGGCTACACCTTC
d_call: TRBD1; v_call: TRBV7-6; j_call: TRBJ2-2; clone_size: -; cdr3_aa: CASSPDRVGTGELFF; cdr3_nt: TGTGCCAGCAGCCCTGACAGGGTCGGCACCGGGGAGCTGTTTTTT
d_call: -; v_call: TRBV29-1; j_call: TRBJ1-2; clone_size: -; cdr3_aa: CSVVEGGGYTF; cdr3_nt: TGCAGCGTTGTTGAGGGGGGCGGCTACACCTTC
d_call: TRBD1; v_call: TRBV10-3; j_call: TRBJ2-7; clone_size: -; cdr3_aa: CAISAGMGQGPHEQYF; cdr3_nt: TGTGCCATCAGTGCTGGTATGGGACAGGGCCCCCACGAGCAGTACTTC
d_call: TRBD1; v_call: TRBV29-1; j_call: TRBJ1-5; clone_size: once; cdr3_aa: CSAQDREGQPQHF; cdr3_nt: TGCAGCGCCCAAGACAGGGAGGGTCAGCCCCAGCATTTT
d_call: -; v_call: TRBV7-9; j_call: TRBJ2-3; clone_size: -; cdr3_aa: CASSLAVGPTDTQYF; cdr3_nt: TGTGCCAGCAGCTTAGCTGTCGGTCCCACAGATACGCAGTATTTT
d_call: -; v_call: TRBV29-1; j_call: TRBJ2-7; clone_size: -; cdr3_aa: CSVEVAEPYEQYF; cdr3_nt: TGCAGCGTTGAAGTTGCGGAGCCCTACGAGCAGTACTTC
d_call: -; v_call: TRBV20-1; j_call: TRBJ2-7; clone_size: -; cdr3_aa: CSARTGREQYF; cdr3_nt: TGCAGTGCTAGGACAGGCAGAGAGCAGTACTTC
d_call: TRBD2; v_call: TRBV29-1; j_call: TRBJ2-5; clone_size: -; cdr3_aa: CSVESGGGYQETQYF; cdr3_nt: TGCAGCGTTGAAAGCGGGGGGGGCTACCAAGAGACCCAGTACTTC
d_call: -; v_call: TRBV19; j_call: TRBJ1-2; clone_size: -; cdr3_aa: CATTTDRRAYGYTF; cdr3_nt: TGTGCCACCACGACGGACAGAAGGGCCTATGGCTACACCTTC
d_call: -; v_call: TRBV5-1; j_call: TRBJ2-5; clone_size: -; cdr3_aa: CASSWGAGQETQYF; cdr3_nt: TGCGCCAGCAGCTGGGGGGCAGGTCAAGAGACCCAGTACTTC
d_call: TRBD2; v_call: TRBV5-1; j_call: TRBJ2-5; clone_size: -; cdr3_aa: CASSSGLAGIQETQYF; cdr3_nt: TGCGCCAGCAGCTCCGGACTAGCGGGTATTCAAGAGACCCAGTACTTC
d_call: -; v_call: TRBV6-5; j_call: TRBJ1-1; clone_size: -; cdr3_aa: CASSYDLNTEAFF; cdr3_nt: TGTGCCAGCAGTTACGACCTGAACACTGAAGCTTTCTTT
d_call: -; v_call: TRBV19; j_call: TRBJ1-6; clone_size: -; cdr3_aa: CASTGQTNSPLHF; cdr3_nt: TGTGCCAGTACCGGACAGACCAATTCACCCCTCCACTTT
d_call: -; v_call: TRBV20-1; j_call: TRBJ1-6; clone_size: -; cdr3_aa: CSAALVQSPLHF; cdr3_nt: TGCAGTGCCGCCCTCGTCCAGTCACCCCTCCACTTT
d_call: -; v_call: TRBV7-2; j_call: TRBJ2-3; clone_size: -; cdr3_aa: CASSSRSSTDTQYF; cdr3_nt: TGTGCCAGCAGCTCCCGCTCTAGCACAGATACGCAGTATTTT
d_call: -; v_call: TRBV29-1; j_call: TRBJ1-1; clone_size: -; cdr3_aa: CSAGGSEAFF; cdr3_nt: TGCAGCGCCGGGGGATCTGAAGCTTTCTTT
d_call: -; v_call: TRBV5-1; j_call: TRBJ2-7; clone_size: -; cdr3_aa: CASSLVTSGEQYF; cdr3_nt: TGCGCCAGCAGCTTGGTGACGTCCGGCGAGCAGTACTTC
d_call: TRBD1; v_call: TRBV29-1; j_call: TRBJ2-1; clone_size: once; cdr3_aa: CSVEGGQGVRNEQFF; cdr3_nt: TGCAGCGTTGAGGGGGGACAGGGAGTACGGAATGAGCAGTTCTTC
d_call: TRBD1; v_call: TRBV15; j_call: TRBJ2-3; clone_size: -; cdr3_aa: CATSTRGGTGGSDTQYF; cdr3_nt: TGTGCCACCAGCACAAGGGGTGGGACAGGGGGTTCAGATACGCAGTATTTT
d_call: TRBD2; v_call: TRBV4-2; j_call: TRBJ2-3; clone_size: -; cdr3_aa: CASSQEAGGLADTQYF; cdr3_nt: TGTGCCAGCAGCCAAGAGGCGGGGGGGCTCGCAGATACGCAGTATTTT
d_call: -; v_call: TRBV30; j_call: TRBJ2-7; clone_size: -; cdr3_aa: CAWSRMGAGEQYF; cdr3_nt: TGTGCCTGGAGCAGGATGGGGGCGGGTGAGCAGTACTTC
d_call: -; v_call: TRBV3-1; j_call: TRBJ1-6; clone_size: -; cdr3_aa: CASRQNALANSPLHF; cdr3_nt: TGTGCCTCACGCCAAAACGCTCTGGCGAATTCACCCCTCCACTTT
d_call: -; v_call: TRBV3-1; j_call: TRBJ1-5; clone_size: -; cdr3_aa: CASSQGQQPQHF; cdr3_nt: TGTGCCAGCAGCCAAGGCCAGCAGCCCCAGCATTTT
d_call: -; v_call: TRBV7-2; j_call: TRBJ2-2; clone_size: -; cdr3_aa: CASSLPVNTGELFF; cdr3_nt: TGTGCCAGCAGCTTGCCAGTGAACACCGGGGAGCTGTTTTTT
d_call: -; v_call: TRBV20-1; j_call: TRBJ2-5; clone_size: -; cdr3_aa: CSARDGNSRETQYF; cdr3_nt: TGCAGTGCTAGAGATGGGAATAGCCGAGAGACCCAGTACTTC
d_call: TRBD2; v_call: TRBV29-1; j_call: TRBJ2-2; clone_size: -; cdr3_aa: CSARTGLLSGVNTGELFF; cdr3_nt: TGCAGCGCCCGGACTGGCCTCCTTAGCGGGGTGAACACCGGGGAGCTGTTTTTT
d_call: -; v_call: TRBV28; j_call: TRBJ1-1; clone_size: once; cdr3_aa: CASRDSTVNGAFF; cdr3_nt: TGTGCCAGCAGGGACTCGACGGTTAACGGAGCTTTCTTT
d_call: -; v_call: TRBV3-1; j_call: TRBJ1-2; clone_size: once; cdr3_aa: CASSRDILGGYTF; cdr3_nt: TGTGCCAGCAGCCGAGACATACTCGGTGGCTACACCTTC
d_call: -; v_call: TRBV6-5; j_call: TRBJ1-6; clone_size: -; cdr3_aa: CASSPTGTGGSPLHF; cdr3_nt: TGTGCCAGCAGCCCTACCGGGACCGGCGGTTCACCCCTCCACTTT
d_call: TRBD1; v_call: TRBV25-1; j_call: TRBJ2-1; clone_size: -; cdr3_aa: CASSESGTGENEQFF; cdr3_nt: TGTGCCAGCAGTGAATCCGGGACAGGGGAAAATGAGCAGTTCTTC
d_call: TRBD2; v_call: TRBV27; j_call: TRBJ2-3; clone_size: -; cdr3_aa: CASRDRLAIRADTQYF; cdr3_nt: TGTGCCAGCAGGGACCGACTAGCCATTCGGGCAGATACGCAGTATTTT
d_call: -; v_call: TRBV18; j_call: TRBJ2-7; clone_size: -; cdr3_aa: CASSPPGTSMREQYF; cdr3_nt: TGTGCCAGCTCACCACCGGGGACGTCCATGCGCGAGCAGTACTTC
d_call: -; v_call: TRBV5-1; j_call: TRBJ2-7; clone_size: -; cdr3_aa: CASSFLAGNPEQYF; cdr3_nt: TGCGCCAGCAGCTTTCTCGCAGGGAATCCCGAGCAGTACTTC
d_call: TRBD1; v_call: TRBV2; j_call: TRBJ2-1; clone_size: once; cdr3_aa: CASSLSTGLFQFF; cdr3_nt: TGTGCCAGCAGTCTCTCGACAGGGCTCTTTCAGTTCTTC
d_call: -; v_call: TRBV29-1; j_call: TRBJ2-1; clone_size: -; cdr3_aa: CSVTRNEQFF; cdr3_nt: TGCAGCGTAACTCGAAATGAGCAGTTCTTC
d_call: -; v_call: TRBV20-1; j_call: TRBJ2-2; clone_size: -; cdr3_aa: CSARDLSGELFF; cdr3_nt: TGCAGTGCTAGAGATTTAAGCGGGGAGCTGTTTTTT
d_call: -; v_call: TRBV27; j_call: TRBJ2-6; clone_size: -; cdr3_aa: CASRGGAVRSGANVLTF; cdr3_nt: TGTGCCAGCAGGGGGGGGGCAGTCCGATCTGGGGCCAACGTCCTGACTTTC
d_call: -; v_call: TRBV14; j_call: TRBJ2-3; clone_size: -; cdr3_aa: CASSQARGQAQYF; cdr3_nt: TGTGCCAGCAGCCAAGCCCGGGGCCAGGCGCAGTATTTT
d_call: TRBD2; v_call: TRBV3-1; j_call: TRBJ2-5; clone_size: -; cdr3_aa: CASSQDRGLARGETQYF; cdr3_nt: TGTGCCAGCAGCCAAGATCGGGGACTAGCGCGAGGAGAGACCCAGTACTTC
d_call: -; v_call: TRBV6-2/TRBV6-3; j_call: TRBJ2-1; clone_size: -; cdr3_aa: CASSIRVGEQFF; cdr3_nt: TGTGCCAGCAGTATCAGGGTAGGGGAGCAGTTCTTC
d_call: -; v_call: TRBV5-1; j_call: TRBJ2-2; clone_size: -; cdr3_aa: CASSFTAGTGELFF; cdr3_nt: TGCGCCAGCAGCTTCACGGCGGGTACCGGGGAGCTGTTTTTT
d_call: -; v_call: TRBV29-1; j_call: TRBJ1-4; clone_size: -; cdr3_aa: CSVDRDEKLFF; cdr3_nt: TGCAGCGTTGATAGAGATGAAAAACTGTTTTTT
d_call: TRBD2; v_call: TRBV25-1; j_call: TRBJ2-2; clone_size: -; cdr3_aa: CASSASGGAVGELFF; cdr3_nt: TGTGCCAGCAGTGCTAGCGGGGGGGCCGTCGGGGAGCTGTTTTTT
d_call: -; v_call: TRBV23-1; j_call: TRBJ2-2; clone_size: -; cdr3_aa: CASSQNLWAGELFF; cdr3_nt: TGCGCCAGCAGTCAAAACCTTTGGGCCGGGGAGCTGTTTTTT
d_call: TRBD1; v_call: TRBV9; j_call: TRBJ1-2; clone_size: -; cdr3_aa: CASSVGTGLAYGYTF; cdr3_nt: TGTGCCAGCAGCGTCGGGACAGGTCTCGCTTATGGCTACACCTTC
d_call: -; v_call: TRBV5-1; j_call: TRBJ2-1; clone_size: -; cdr3_aa: CASSIAQGSYNEQFF; cdr3_nt: TGCGCCAGCAGTATCGCCCAGGGATCCTACAATGAGCAGTTCTTC
d_call: TRBD2; v_call: TRBV5-1; j_call: TRBJ2-1; clone_size: few; cdr3_aa: CASRLGLAGYNEQFF; cdr3_nt: TGCGCCAGCAGATTAGGACTAGCGGGCTACAATGAGCAGTTCTTC
d_call: -; v_call: TRBV3-1; j_call: TRBJ2-3; clone_size: -; cdr3_aa: CASSPNPHETDTQYF; cdr3_nt: TGTGCCAGCAGCCCCAACCCCCACGAAACAGATACGCAGTATTTT
d_call: TRBD2; v_call: TRBV9; j_call: TRBJ2-1; clone_size: -; cdr3_aa: CASSTSSGGEQFF; cdr3_nt: TGTGCCAGCAGCACATCAAGCGGGGGTGAGCAGTTCTTC
d_call: TRBD1; v_call: TRBV20-1; j_call: TRBJ2-1; clone_size: -; cdr3_aa: CSAKGDRGYNEQFF; cdr3_nt: TGCAGTGCTAAGGGGGACAGGGGGTACAATGAGCAGTTCTTC
d_call: -; v_call: TRBV29-1; j_call: TRBJ2-5; clone_size: -; cdr3_aa: CSVVRWDGQETQYF; cdr3_nt: TGCAGCGTTGTTAGGTGGGACGGCCAAGAGACCCAGTACTTC